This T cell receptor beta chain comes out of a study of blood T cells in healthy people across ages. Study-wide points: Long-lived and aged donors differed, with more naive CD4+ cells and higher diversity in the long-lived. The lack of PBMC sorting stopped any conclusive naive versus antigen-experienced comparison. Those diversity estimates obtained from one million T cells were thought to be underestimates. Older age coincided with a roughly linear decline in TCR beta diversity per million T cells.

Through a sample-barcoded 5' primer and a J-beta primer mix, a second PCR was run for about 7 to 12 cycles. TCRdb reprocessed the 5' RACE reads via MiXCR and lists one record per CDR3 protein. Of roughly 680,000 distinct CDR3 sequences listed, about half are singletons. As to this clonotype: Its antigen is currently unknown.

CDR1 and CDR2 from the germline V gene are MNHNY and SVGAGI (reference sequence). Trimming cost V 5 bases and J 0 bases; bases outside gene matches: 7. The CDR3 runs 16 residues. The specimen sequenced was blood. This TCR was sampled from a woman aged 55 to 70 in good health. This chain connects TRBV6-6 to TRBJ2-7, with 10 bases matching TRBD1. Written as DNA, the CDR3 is TGTGCCAGCAGTGCTCCGGGACAGGGGACCTCCTACGAGCAGTACTTC. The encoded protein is CASSAPGQGTSYEQYF.